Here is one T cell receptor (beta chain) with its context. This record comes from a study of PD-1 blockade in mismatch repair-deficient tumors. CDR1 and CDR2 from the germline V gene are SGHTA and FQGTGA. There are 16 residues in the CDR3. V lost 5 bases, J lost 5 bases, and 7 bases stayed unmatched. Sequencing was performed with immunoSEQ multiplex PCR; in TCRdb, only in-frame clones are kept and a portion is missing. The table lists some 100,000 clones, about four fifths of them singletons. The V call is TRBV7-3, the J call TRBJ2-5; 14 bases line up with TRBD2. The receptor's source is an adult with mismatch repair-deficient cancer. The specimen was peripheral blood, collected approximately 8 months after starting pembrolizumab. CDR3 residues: CASSPRLAGGMETQYF. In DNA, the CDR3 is TGTGCCAGCAGCCCGAGACTAGCGGGAGGGATGGAGACCCAGTACTTC.